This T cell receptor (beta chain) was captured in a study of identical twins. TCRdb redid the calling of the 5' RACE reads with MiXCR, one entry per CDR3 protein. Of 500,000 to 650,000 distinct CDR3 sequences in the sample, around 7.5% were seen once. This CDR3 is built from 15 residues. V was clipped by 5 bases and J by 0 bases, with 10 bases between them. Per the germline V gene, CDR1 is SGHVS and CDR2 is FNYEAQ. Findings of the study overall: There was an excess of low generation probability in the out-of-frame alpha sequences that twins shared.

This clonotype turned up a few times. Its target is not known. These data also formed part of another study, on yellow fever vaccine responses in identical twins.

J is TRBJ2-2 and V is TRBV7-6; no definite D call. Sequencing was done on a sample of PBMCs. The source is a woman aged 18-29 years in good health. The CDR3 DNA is TGTGCCAGCAGCCCCGTTCCCACGAACACCGGGGAGCTGTTTTTT. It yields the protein CASSPVPTNTGELFF.